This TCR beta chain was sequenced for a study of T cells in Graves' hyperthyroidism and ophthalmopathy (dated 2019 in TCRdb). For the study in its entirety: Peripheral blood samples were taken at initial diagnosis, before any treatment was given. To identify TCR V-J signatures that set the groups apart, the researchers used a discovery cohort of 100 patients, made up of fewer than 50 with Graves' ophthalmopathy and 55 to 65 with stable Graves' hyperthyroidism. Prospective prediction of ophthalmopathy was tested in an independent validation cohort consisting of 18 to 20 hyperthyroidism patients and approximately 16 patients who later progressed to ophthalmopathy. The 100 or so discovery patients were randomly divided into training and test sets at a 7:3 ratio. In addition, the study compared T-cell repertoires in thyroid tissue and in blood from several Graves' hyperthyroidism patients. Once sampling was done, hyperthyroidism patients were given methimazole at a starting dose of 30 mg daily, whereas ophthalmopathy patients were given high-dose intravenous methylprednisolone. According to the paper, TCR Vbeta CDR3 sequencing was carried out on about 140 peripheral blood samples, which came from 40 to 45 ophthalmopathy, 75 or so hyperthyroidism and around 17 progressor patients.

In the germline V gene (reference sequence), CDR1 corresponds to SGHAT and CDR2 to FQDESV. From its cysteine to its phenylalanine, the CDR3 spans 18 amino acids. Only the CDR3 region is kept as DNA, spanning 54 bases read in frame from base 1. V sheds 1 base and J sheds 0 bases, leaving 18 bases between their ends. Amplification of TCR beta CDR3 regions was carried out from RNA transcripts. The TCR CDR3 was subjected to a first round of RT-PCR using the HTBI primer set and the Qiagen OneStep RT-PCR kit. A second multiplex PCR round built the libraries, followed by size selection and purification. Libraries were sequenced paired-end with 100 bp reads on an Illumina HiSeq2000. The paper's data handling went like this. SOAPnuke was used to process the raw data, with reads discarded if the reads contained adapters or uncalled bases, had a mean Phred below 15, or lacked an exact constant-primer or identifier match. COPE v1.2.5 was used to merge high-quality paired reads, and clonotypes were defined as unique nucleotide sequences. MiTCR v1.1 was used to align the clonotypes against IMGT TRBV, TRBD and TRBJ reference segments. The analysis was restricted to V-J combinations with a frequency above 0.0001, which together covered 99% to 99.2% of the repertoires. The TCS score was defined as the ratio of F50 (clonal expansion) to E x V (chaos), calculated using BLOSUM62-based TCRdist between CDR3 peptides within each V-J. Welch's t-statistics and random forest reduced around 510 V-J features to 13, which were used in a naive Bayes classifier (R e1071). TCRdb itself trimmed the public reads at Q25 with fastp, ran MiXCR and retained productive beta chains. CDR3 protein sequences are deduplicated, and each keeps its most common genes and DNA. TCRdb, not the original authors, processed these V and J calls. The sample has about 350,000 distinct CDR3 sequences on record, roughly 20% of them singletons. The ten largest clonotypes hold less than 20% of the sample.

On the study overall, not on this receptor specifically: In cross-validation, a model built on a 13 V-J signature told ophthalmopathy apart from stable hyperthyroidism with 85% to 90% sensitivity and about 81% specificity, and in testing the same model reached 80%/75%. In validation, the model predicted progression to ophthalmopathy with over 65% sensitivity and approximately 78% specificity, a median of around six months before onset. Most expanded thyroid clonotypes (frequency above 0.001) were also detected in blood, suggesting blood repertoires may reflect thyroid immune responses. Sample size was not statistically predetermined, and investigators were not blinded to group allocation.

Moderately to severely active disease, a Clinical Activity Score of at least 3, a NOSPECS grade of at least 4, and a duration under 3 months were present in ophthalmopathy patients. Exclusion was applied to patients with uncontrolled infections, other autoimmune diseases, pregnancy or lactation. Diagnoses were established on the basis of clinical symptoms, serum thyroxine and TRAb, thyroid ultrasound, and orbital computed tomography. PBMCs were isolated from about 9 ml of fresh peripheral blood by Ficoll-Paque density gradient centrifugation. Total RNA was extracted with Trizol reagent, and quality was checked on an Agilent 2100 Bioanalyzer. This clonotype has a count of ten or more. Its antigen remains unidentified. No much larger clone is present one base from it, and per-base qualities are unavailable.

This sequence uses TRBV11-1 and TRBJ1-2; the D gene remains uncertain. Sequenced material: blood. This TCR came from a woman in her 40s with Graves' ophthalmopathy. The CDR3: CASSLGNLDGSSNYGYTF. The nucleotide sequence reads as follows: TGTGCCAGCAGCTTAGGCAACCTCGACGGATCGTCTAACTATGGCTACACCTTC.